This passage covers 29 T cell receptor beta chains from one sample sequenced in a study of blood T cell repertoires in COVID-19. This table comes from immunoSEQ multiplex PCR, and its TCRdb copy is limited to in-frame clones, with some not included. The table lists some 120,000 clones, around four fifths of them singletons, with 18% in the top ten. Sequencing was performed on PBMCs or T cells enriched from blood (not recorded which). The receptors stem from a man in his thirties or forties who had recovered from COVID-19.

This clone has just one count. This chain links TRBV27 with TRBJ1-2; TRBD1 is a possible D gene (6 bases). The CDR3 is 15 residues long. Trimming removed 0 bases from V and 3 bases from J, with 11 bases in between. The germline gives CDR1 MNHEY, CDR2 SMNVEV (reference sequence). CDR3 amino acids: CASSLSGAGYYGYTF. CDR3 sequence (DNA): TGTGCCAGCAGTTTATCGGGGGCAGGGTACTATGGCTACACCTTC.

V gene TRBV30 combines with J gene TRBJ1-2; D call uncertain. Trimming left V 5 bases short and J 6 bases short, with 10 bases between. CDR1 GTSNPN and CDR2 SVGIG come from the germline V gene (reference sequence). The CDR3 sequence is 11 residues long. For the CDR3, the DNA is TGTGCCTGGGACTGGACTGATGGCTACACCTTC. It specifies CAWDWTDGYTF.

J is TRBJ2-3 and V is TRBV5-1; 7 bases map to TRBD2. The length of the CDR3 is 17 residues. J gave up 4 bases and V 1 base, and 12 bases lay outside the gene matches. Germline V gene lookup returns CDR1 SGHRS and CDR2 YFSETQ. CDR3: CASSLSLAATWADTQYF. CDR3 in DNA: TGCGCCAGCAGCTTGAGTCTAGCGGCTACGTGGGCAGATACGCAGTATTTT.

The J gene is TRBJ2-7, the V gene TRBV7-3; the match to TRBD1 covers 9 bases. V lost 4 bases, J lost 3 bases, and 7 bases stayed unmatched. Germline values: CDR1 SGHTA, CDR2 FQGTGA. The CDR3 has 15 residues. Written as DNA, the CDR3 is TGTGCCAGCAGCTCTACGGGACAGGGCAACTACGAGCAGTACTTC. Translating gives CASSSTGQGNYEQYF.

V gene TRBV2 combines with J gene TRBJ1-6; D perhaps matches TRBD1 (6 bases). Germline values: CDR1 SNHLY, CDR2 FYNNEI. There are 14 residues in the CDR3. Deletions cut 6 bases from V and 8 bases from J, with 14 bases between. This chain's CDR3 is CASRRQVGDSPLHF. As DNA, the CDR3 is TGTGCCAGCAGGAGACAGGTTGGAGATTCACCCCTCCACTTT.

The chain couples TRBV7-2 to TRBJ1-4; no definite D call. With 5 bases removed from V and 3 bases from J, the gap between germline ends came to 19 bases. CDR1 and CDR2 (germline): SGHTA, FQGNSA. The CDR3 spans 17 residues. The CDR3 loop is CASSPLNTGLPNEKLFF. The CDR3, as DNA: TGTGCCAGCAGCCCCCTAAACACGGGGTTGCCTAATGAAAAACTGTTTTTT.

The V call is TRBV5-8, the J call TRBJ1-3, with D possibly being TRBD1 (5 bases). The CDR3 is 15 residues long. Trimming took 2 bases from V and 2 from J, leaving 11 bases between them. In germline, CDR1 is SGHTS, CDR2 YDEGEE. CDR3 nucleotide sequence: TGTGCCAGCAGCTTTATGTGGGGCCCTGGAAACACCATATATTTT. Translated: CASSFMWGPGNTIYF.

The genes are TRBV14 and TRBJ1-1; 9 nucleotides agree with TRBD1. Germline V gene data show CDR1 as SGHDN and CDR2 as FVKESK. Losses at the gene ends were 4 bases for V and 3 bases for J; bases not matched to a gene: 3. This CDR3 contains 14 residues. The CDR3 loop reads CASSRRTGDTEAFF. The CDR3 DNA sequence: TGTGCCAGCAGCCGAAGGACAGGGGACACTGAAGCTTTCTTT.

The chain's CDR3 is CASGLGTRGGQETQYF. As DNA, the CDR3 is TGTGCTAGTGGTTTGGGAACAAGGGGGGGTCAAGAGACCCAGTACTTC. The chain carries TRBV12-5 and TRBJ2-5; maybe TRBD2 (7 bases). Looked up from germline, CDR1 is LGHNT and CDR2 is FRNRAP. V was clipped by 1 base and J by 2 bases, with 14 bases between them. CDR3 length: 16 amino acids.

The count of this clone is one. This CDR3 is CASSEYRDNEQFF. CDR3 DNA sequence: TGCGCCAGCAGTGAGTACAGGGACAATGAGCAGTTCTTC. The rearrangement uses TRBV10-2 and TRBJ2-1, with a weak D call TRBD1 (6 bases). Germline loops: CDR1 WSHSY, CDR2 SAAADI. The CDR3 is 13 amino acids. Trimming shortened V by 1 base and J by 5 bases, and 6 bases separated the two germline ends.

The chain recombines TRBV6-1 with TRBJ2-7; perhaps TRBD1 as D (6 bases). V was pared by 3 bases and J by 0 bases, with 12 bases between. Germline values: CDR1 MNHNS, CDR2 SASEGT. This CDR3 spans 15 amino acids. In nucleotides, the CDR3 is TGTGCCAGCAGTGACCTCGACAGGAGCTCCTACGAGCAGTACGTC. As protein: CASSDLDRSSYEQYV.

This chain joins TRBV19 and TRBJ1-1; no definite D call. The CDR3 spans 15 residues. Germline V gene data show CDR1 as LNHDA and CDR2 as SQIVND (reference sequence). V lost 6 bases to trimming and J lost 1 base, with 15 bases between them. CDR3: CASSLMQSANTEAFF. The CDR3 DNA reads as TGTGCCAGTAGCCTAATGCAATCCGCGAACACTGAAGCTTTCTTT.

The V gene is TRBV3-1 (or the pseudogene TRBV3-2), the J gene TRBJ1-2; 9 bases are a match to TRBD1. Germline CDR1 is LGHDT and CDR2 is YNNKEL (reference sequence). CDR3 size: 13 residues. The ends lost 3 bases at V and 7 bases at J; junction bases unmatched: 3. This chain's CDR3 is CASSQDRGVGYTF. CDR3 nucleotides: TGTGCCAGCAGCCAGGACAGGGGTGTTGGCTACACCTTC.

The rearrangement links TRBV29-1 to TRBJ2-3; 13 nucleotides match TRBD2. Germline lookup yields CDR1 SQVTM and CDR2 ANQGSEA. CDR3 length equals 16 residues. V lost 4 bases and J lost 0; bases outside the gene matches: 4. CDR3 DNA sequence: TGCAGCGTTGCGGGACTAGCGGGGCCCAGCACAGATACGCAGTATTTT. As protein: CSVAGLAGPSTDTQYF.

This clone showed up just once. The chain recombines TRBV2 with TRBJ1-1; TRBD1 matches at 11 bases. Per the germline V gene, CDR1 is SNHLY and CDR2 is FYNNEI. The V segment lost 5 bases and the J segment 5 bases; nucleotides outside the gene matches: 7. The CDR3 is made up of 15 amino acids. CDR3 loop: CASSRTGGKGTEAFF. CDR3 coding DNA: TGTGCCAGCAGTAGGACAGGGGGCAAAGGGACTGAAGCTTTCTTT.

In its sample, this clone was seen once. V usage is TRBV7-9 and J usage is TRBJ2-3, with TRBD2 matching 10 bases. The germline gives CDR1 SEHNR, CDR2 FQNEAQ (reference sequence). The V gene end was trimmed by 5 bases and the J gene end by 6 bases; junction bases not matched to a gene: 14. This CDR3 has 17 amino acids. The CDR3 reads CASSPWRSGGALDTQYF. The DNA for the CDR3 is TGTGCCAGCAGCCCATGGCGGAGCGGGGGGGCATTGGATACGCAGTATTTT.

The table lists this clone with a few counts. The V call is TRBV7-9, the J call TRBJ2-3; tentative D call: TRBD2 (6 bases). The ends were cut back, 6 bases at V and 4 bases at J, with 11 bases in the middle. The CDR3 extends over 13 amino acids. Germline lookup yields CDR1 SEHNR and CDR2 FQNEAQ (reference sequence). The CDR3 loop reads CASSYRDSDTQYF. The CDR3 nucleotides are TGTGCCAGCAGTTACCGGGACTCAGATACGCAGTATTTT.

The chain links TRBV6-2 or TRBV6-3 to TRBJ1-1; 10 bases align to TRBD1. This CDR3 has 18 residues. Trimming at V came to 2 bases and at J to 1 base, leaving 10 bases not matched to a gene. Germline-derived CDR1 and CDR2 are MNHEY and SVGEGT. CDR3 amino acids: CASSYAGTGALRNTEAFF. The CDR3 nucleotides are TGTGCCAGCAGTTACGCCGGGACAGGGGCACTAAGGAACACTGAAGCTTTCTTT.

The rearrangement joins TRBV7-3 to TRBJ2-3; D is possibly TRBD2 (5 bases). The V and J ends lost 1 base and 3 bases respectively, with 14 bases between them. Germline CDR1 SGHTA, CDR2 FQGTGA. The CDR3 has 16 amino acids. The CDR3 loop is CASSLRRTLGTDTQYF. The CDR3 DNA reads as TGTGCCAGCAGCTTAAGGAGGACGTTGGGGACAGATACGCAGTATTTT.

The chain uses TRBV5-8 and TRBJ2-5; D is possibly TRBD2 (7 bases). This CDR3 has 14 amino acids. The V end lost 5 bases, the J end lost 4 bases, and 15 bases lay between the germline ends. The germline V gene encodes CDR1 SGHTS and CDR2 YDEGEE. In DNA form, the CDR3 reads TGTGCCAGCAGTAGGGGCGGGGGCCTAGAGACCCAGTACTTC. Amino acid sequence: CASSRGGGLETQYF.

The V call is TRBV6-5, the J call TRBJ1-1, with a weak D call TRBD1 (5 bases). The germline V gene has CDR1 MNHEY and CDR2 SVGAGI. The CDR3 has 15 residues. V was shortened by 2 bases and J by 0 bases, with 10 bases between the two germline ends. CDR3 in amino acids: CASSYLGGLNTEAFF. CDR3 DNA sequence: TGTGCCAGCAGTTACCTCGGGGGGTTGAACACTGAAGCTTTCTTT.

The count of this clone is one. The V gene is TRBV12-5, the J gene TRBJ1-1; D unresolved. Per the germline V gene, CDR1 is LGHNT and CDR2 is FRNRAP. Trimming removed 0 bases at V and 4 bases at J, with 3 bases between. The CDR3 covers 12 residues. This CDR3 reads CASGLVRTEAFF. The CDR3 DNA follows: TGTGCTAGTGGTTTGGTCCGCACTGAAGCTTTCTTT.

The genes are TRBV9 and TRBJ1-1; a weak D match, TRBD1 (5 bases). The CDR3 consists of 15 residues. Per the germline V gene, CDR1 is SGDLS and CDR2 is YYNGEE. The V end lost 4 bases, the J end lost 0 bases, and 13 bases lay between the germline ends. In DNA, the CDR3 is TGTGCCAGCAGCCCAAGCGACAGACTGAACACTGAAGCTTTCTTT. Translated, it gives CASSPSDRLNTEAFF.

The chain couples TRBV10-3 to TRBJ2-1; 8 bases map to TRBD1. Trimming took 11 bases from V and 8 from J; bases not matched to a gene: 14. Germline CDR1 reads ENHRY; CDR2 reads SYGVKD. This CDR3 region has 14 residues. CDR3 amino acids: CAAGETGDGDEQFF. The CDR3 DNA reads as TGTGCCGCCGGAGAGACAGGGGATGGAGATGAGCAGTTCTTC.

V usage is TRBV29-1 and J usage is TRBJ2-3; TRBD2 aligns across 8 bases. With V trimmed by 6 bases and J by 0 bases, 5 bases remained unmatched. The CDR3 sequence is 14 residues long. Germline CDR1 SQVTM, CDR2 ANQGSEA. CDR3 DNA sequence: TGCAGCGTCCTACTAGCGGCTAGCACAGATACGCAGTATTTT. It codes for CSVLLAASTDTQYF.

The V gene is TRBV7-2, the J gene TRBJ1-3; 9 nucleotides agree with TRBD1. CDR1 is SGHTA and CDR2 is FQGNSA in the germline V gene. V was clipped by 4 bases and J by 2 bases; unmatched bases: 3. This CDR3 spans 15 amino acids. The CDR3: CASSSGTGTGNTIYF. The CDR3 nucleotides are TGTGCCAGCAGCTCCGGGACAGGGACTGGAAACACCATATATTTT.

This chain links TRBV24-1 with TRBJ2-3; 10 bases align to TRBD2. J was trimmed by 6 bases and V by 4 bases; bases with no gene match: 9. From germline, CDR1 is KGHDR and CDR2 SFDVKD. This CDR3 spans 16 amino acids. DNA for the CDR3: TGTGCCACCAGTGACTCAAGCGGGAGGGCCTCGGATACGCAGTATTTT. Translating gives CATSDSSGRASDTQYF.

This clone was counted once. This chain's CDR3 is CASSPPDTGGRYEQYF. CDR3 sequence (DNA): TGTGCCAGCAGCCCGCCCGACACAGGGGGCAGGTACGAGCAGTACTTC. This sequence joins TRBV7-9 and TRBJ2-7; 9 positions agree with TRBD1. This CDR3 has 16 amino acids. The germline CDR1 and CDR2 sequences are SEHNR and FQNEAQ (reference sequence). V was pared by 5 bases and J by 4 bases, with 12 bases of the junction left unmatched. Looking up the rest from reference TRBV7-9 and TRBJ2-7 gives the full variable domain: DTGVSQNPRHKITKRGQNVTFRCDPISEHNRLYWYRQTLGQGPEFLTYFQNEAQLEKSRLLSDRFSAERPKGSFSTLEIQRTEQGDSAMYLCASSPPDTGGRYEQYFGPGTRLTVT.

CDR3 in amino acids: CASSVAWGRTDTQYF. The CDR3 DNA follows: TGTGCCAGCAGCGTAGCCTGGGGGAGGACAGATACGCAGTATTTT. The chain links TRBV9 to TRBJ2-3; possible D gene TRBD2, 6 bases. Per the germline V gene, CDR1 is SGDLS and CDR2 is YYNGEE. The CDR3 runs to 15 residues. The V gene lost 0 bases and the J gene lost 3 bases, with 11 bases spanning the gap.